This T cell receptor beta chain was captured by sequencing in a study of blood T cell repertoires in COVID-19. Whole-study context: From the United States, Italy and Spain came samples of acute and convalescent COVID-19. T cells, B-cell-depleted T cells, or PBMCs supplied cDNA or gDNA.

The V gene end was trimmed by 3 bases and the J gene end by 4 bases; junction bases not matched to a gene: 2. The CDR3 loop spans 14 amino acids. CDR1 and CDR2 (germline): MGHRA, YSYEKL. The protocol was immunoSEQ multiplex PCR, while the TCRdb copy is restricted to in-frame clones and leaves out a portion. The sample has approximately 130,000 clones; more than 75% are singletons. This receptor was taken from a human donor in a cohort sampled during active COVID-19. Sequencing was carried out using peripheral blood. This chain connects TRBV4-1 to TRBJ1-5, with 8 bases aligning to TRBD1. CDR3 DNA sequence: TGCGCCAGCAGCCAGGGACAGGAAAATCAGCCCCAGCATTTT. Amino acid sequence: CASSQGQENQPQHF.